This T cell receptor (beta chain) was found in a study of regulatory T cells in long-lasting Graves disease. General study results and limits: Persistent cases favored TRBV28, TRBJ1-2 and TRBJ2-5.

From germline, CDR1 is SGHTA and CDR2 FQGNSA. The CDR3 is made up of 18 amino acids. Trimming cost V 2 bases and J 1 base, with 18 bases left between them. Arm-PCR of CDR3 regions and iRepertoire HTBI primers were the basis on which TCR beta libraries were built. Each CDR3 protein gets one entry after TCRdb re-called the multiplex PCR reads with MiXCR. Here the sample spans approximately 380,000 distinct CDR3 sequences, 20% being singletons. Time point: persistent/refractory GD, antithyroid drugs over 5 years with positive TRAb. RNA extracted from PBMCs served as the sequencing template. Comment on this clonotype: Its antigen is currently unknown.

The receptor was derived from a female donor with Graves disease. The sequences come from peripheral blood mononuclear cells (PBMCs), collected when the disease was refractory, from a patient treated with antithyroid drugs. The rearrangement links TRBV7-2 to TRBJ1-5; D is unresolved. CDR3 loop: CASSLTSVRGGSNQPQHF. In nucleotides, the CDR3 is TGTGCCAGCAGCTTAACTAGTGTACGAGGTGGGAGCAATCAGCCCCAGCATTTT.